The source of this TCR beta chain is a study of blood T cell repertoires in COVID-19. CDR3 length equals 14 residues. Germline CDR1 is SNHLY and CDR2 is FYNNEI. Trimming removed 5 bases from V and 4 bases from J; junction bases left unmatched: 5. Assay: immunoSEQ multiplex PCR; the TCRdb copy retains only in-frame clones and omits some. The table includes around 230,000 clones, around 92% detected once. This chain links TRBV2 with TRBJ1-5; 7 bases are a match to TRBD1. Sequencing was carried out using PBMCs or T cells enriched from blood (not recorded which). This clonotype originated in a woman in her twenties or thirties with acute COVID-19. CDR3 sequence reads: CASSRTGWNQPQHF. CDR3 in DNA: TGTGCCAGCAGTCGGACAGGTTGGAATCAGCCCCAGCATTTT.